Listed here are 17 T cell receptor beta chains from one sample, sequenced in a study of vaccination and CD4 T cells after COVID-19. Which antigens these TCRs recognize remains unknown. Oncomine TCR Beta short-read sequencing was applied to DNA from cultured CD4+ T cells. One entry per CDR3 protein results from TCRdb running MiXCR on the PCR reads. Of about 22,000 distinct CDR3 sequences in the sample, under 40% were seen once. Specified time point: late sampling 161 to 241 days after vaccination in three convalescent patients. The treatment: approximately 11-day PBMC culture with coronavirus spike peptide pools or control peptides (ViraFEST assay). The source was CD4+ T cells from blood, cultured in vitro, collected about 7 months after SARS-CoV-2 vaccination. All receptors derive from a human donor who had recovered from COVID-19.

This clonotype was observed a few times. V and J are TRBV6-5 and TRBJ2-7; D perhaps matches TRBD1 (7 bases). V was clipped by 2 bases and J by 2 bases, with 16 bases between them. The length of the CDR3 is 16 residues. The germline gives CDR1 MNHEY, CDR2 SVGAGI. CDR3 region: CASSYRYGGTAYEQYF. CDR3 DNA: TGTGCCAGCAGTTACCGCTATGGCGGGACAGCCTACGAGCAGTACTTC.

The chain links TRBV20-1 to TRBJ1-2, with a weak D call TRBD1 (5 bases). The CDR3 is made up of 11 amino acids. Germline CDR1 DFQATT, CDR2 SNEGSKA (reference sequence). V gave up 4 bases and J gave up 4 bases, with 7 bases separating them. The CDR3 here is CSAKQAYGYTF. DNA for the CDR3: TGCAGTGCTAAACAGGCCTATGGCTACACCTTC.

The sample holds a few counts of this clonotype. This sequence joins TRBV7-9 and TRBJ1-3; D ambiguous. Trimming pared 5 bases from V and 2 bases from J, leaving 13 bases between. CDR3 length equals 15 residues. Germline CDR1 and CDR2: SEHNR and FQNEAQ (reference sequence). The CDR3 DNA reads as TGTGCCAGCAGCCCGACGACACCGCCTGGAAACACCATATATTTT. As protein: CASSPTTPPGNTIYF.

There are a few counts of this clonotype. The genes are TRBV7-6 and TRBJ1-6; possible D gene TRBD1, 5 bases. CDR3 length: 14 amino acids. Trimming stripped 0 bases from V and 10 bases from J, with 10 bases between. In germline, CDR1 is SGHVS, CDR2 FNYEAQ. CDR3 bases: TGTGCCAGCAGCTTAGCGTTAAGGGACTCACCCCTCCACTTT. Residues: CASSLALRDSPLHF.

V and J are TRBV7-2 and TRBJ1-1; D perhaps matches TRBD1 (6 bases). Germline V gene data show CDR1 as SGHTA and CDR2 as FQGNSA. The length of the CDR3 is 15 residues. The V gene lost 5 bases and the J gene lost 3 bases, with 16 bases spanning the gap. The chain's CDR3 is CASSPTGFLYTEAFF. CDR3 DNA: TGTGCCAGCAGCCCTACAGGGTTTTTATACACTGAAGCTTTCTTT.

The rearrangement links TRBV7-9 to TRBJ2-7; D not resolved. The CDR3 runs 14 residues. V was pared by 1 base and J by 6 bases, with 13 bases between. CDR1 SEHNR and CDR2 FQNEAQ come from the germline V gene (reference sequence). Written as DNA, the CDR3 is TGTGCCAGCAGCTTAGGGTCCGGGTTAGGCGAGCAGTACTTC. Translated: CASSLGSGLGEQYF.

The V and J genes are TRBV6-2 or TRBV6-3 and TRBJ1-1; 7 positions match TRBD1. The CDR3 extends over 17 amino acids. The ends lost 0 bases at V and 4 bases at J; junction bases unmatched: 11. Germline CDR1 MNHEY, CDR2 SVGEGT. The CDR3 loop reads CASSYSRYRGLGTEAFF. As DNA, the CDR3 is TGTGCCAGCAGTTACTCTCGCTACAGGGGTTTGGGCACTGAAGCTTTCTTT.

This clonotype has a handful of counts. The V and J genes are TRBV20-1 and TRBJ2-3; D is undetermined. CDR1 DFQATT and CDR2 SNEGSKA come from the germline V gene (reference sequence). Between the trimmed V and J ends, which lost 3 bases and 2 bases, there was a span of 6 bases. This CDR3 is 12 amino acids long. CDR3 loop: CSASTDTDTQYF. Written as DNA, the CDR3 is TGCAGTGCTAGCACTGACACAGATACGCAGTATTTT.

A few counts support this clonotype. The V gene is TRBV20-1, the J gene TRBJ2-5; no clear D gene. This CDR3 has 15 amino acids. Germline V gene data show CDR1 as DFQATT and CDR2 as SNEGSKA (reference sequence). The V and J ends lost 4 bases and 5 bases respectively, with 20 bases between them. The CDR3 DNA reads as TGCAGTGCTATAACAGCGACTGGAGAGAGGGAGACCCAGTACTTC. The encoded protein is CSAITATGERETQYF.

This clonotype was seen more than once but under ten times. The V gene is TRBV7-9, the J gene TRBJ2-3; no reliable D call. The germline gives CDR1 SEHNR, CDR2 FQNEAQ (reference sequence). CDR3 size: 14 residues. V was pared by 3 bases and J by 1 base, with 8 bases between. In DNA, the CDR3 is TGTGCCAGCAGCTTGGCAACTCGCACAGATACGCAGTATTTT. This encodes CASSLATRTDTQYF.

This clonotype was observed a handful of times. J is TRBJ1-1 and V is TRBV20-1; D is uncertain. The CDR3 length is 12 residues. Germline V gene lookup returns CDR1 DFQATT and CDR2 SNEGSKA (reference sequence). The ends were cut back, 1 base at V and 1 base at J, with 4 bases in the middle. Here the CDR3 reads CSARGGNTEAFF. CDR3 bases: TGCAGTGCTAGAGGGGGGAACACTGAAGCTTTCTTT.

This clonotype was seen more than once but under ten times. The chain is built from TRBV6-1 and TRBJ2-5; D might be TRBD2 (5 bases). CDR3 length: 13 residues. V shed 4 bases and J shed 5 bases, with 11 bases lying between them. The V gene's germline CDR1 is MNHNS and CDR2 SASEGT. In nucleotides, the CDR3 is TGTGCCAGCAGTGTGGGAGTGGGGGAGACCCAGTACTTC. It encodes CASSVGVGETQYF.

This clonotype was found a few times. The chain is built from TRBV24-1 and TRBJ2-5; TRBD2 agrees at 9 bases. Germline V CDR1 and CDR2: KGHDR, SFDVKD. V trimming: 2 bases; J trimming: 0 bases; junction bases outside the gene matches: 3. The CDR3 consists of 16 residues. The CDR3: CATSDYSGSYQETQYF. As DNA, the CDR3 is TGTGCCACCAGTGATTATAGCGGGAGTTACCAAGAGACCCAGTACTTC.

The rearrangement joins TRBV7-2 to TRBJ2-3; TRBD2 aligns across 14 bases. Unmatched junction bases numbered 13, after V lost 5 bases and J lost 9 bases. In germline, CDR1 is SGHTA, CDR2 FQGNSA. The CDR3 sequence is 17 residues long. CDR3 protein: CASSHSGLAGAGGTQYF. CDR3 in DNA: TGTGCCAGCAGCCACTCGGGACTAGCGGGAGCAGGAGGGACGCAGTATTTT.

This clonotype was recorded a few times. The CDR3 protein is CSAPRLGTAYGYTF. The CDR3 DNA is TGCAGTGCTCCCCGCCTCGGGACAGCCTATGGCTACACCTTC. The rearrangement links TRBV20-1 to TRBJ1-2; 7 bases match TRBD1. This CDR3 is built from 14 residues. Trimming removed 5 bases from V and 4 bases from J; junction bases left unmatched: 10. CDR1 is DFQATT and CDR2 is SNEGSKA in the germline V gene (reference sequence).

This rearrangement joins TRBV6-1 to TRBJ2-5; TRBD1 is a possible D gene (7 bases). V shed 6 bases and J shed 4 bases, with 15 bases lying between them. In germline, CDR1 is MNHNS, CDR2 SASEGT. The CDR3 length is 14 residues. Written as DNA, the CDR3 is TGTGCCAGCAGGAACAGGGGAGGAGTAGAGACCCAGTACTTC. Translation gives CASRNRGGVETQYF.

V is TRBV11-1 and J is TRBJ2-7; 10 bases agree with TRBD1. Unmatched junction bases numbered 7, after V lost 5 bases and J lost 6 bases. The CDR3 is made up of 14 amino acids. The V gene's germline CDR1 is SGHAT and CDR2 FQDESV (reference sequence). CDR3 coding DNA: TGTGCCAGCAGCCGGGGAGACAGGGGGCTCGAGCAGTACTTC. Translated: CASSRGDRGLEQYF.